The present T cell receptor (beta chain) was sequenced within a study of identical twins. This clonotype has at least ten counts. Antigen unknown. Study conclusions and caveats: Less excess twin sharing appeared in beta out-of-frame sequences. Beta clonotypes that were abundant in cord blood contained fewer insertions, a pattern absent from memory repertoires. Twin pairs' shared out-of-frame alpha sequences were enriched in low generation probability.

Template switching added a universal primer site, and cDNA bore unique molecular identifiers. Via MiXCR, TCRdb re-called the 5' RACE reads, giving one row per CDR3 protein. Of hundreds of thousands of distinct CDR3 sequences listed, about a tenth are singletons. J was trimmed by 3 bases and V by 5 bases; bases with no gene match: 5. The CDR3 runs to 15 residues. The chain has TRBV12-3 or TRBV12-4 and TRBJ1-5; TRBD1 matches at 9 bases. The sequencing sample was made of memory (CD45RO+) T cells sorted from blood. The receptor was isolated from a woman between 18 and 29 years old in good health. The CDR3 coding sequence is TGTGCCAGCAGTCCTTGGGACAGGGTCAATCAGCCCCAGCATTTT. Translating it yields CASSPWDRVNQPQHF.